This paragraph reports one T cell receptor beta chain. What it binds is not known. This sample stems from a study of T cells expressing NK-cell markers. Broader study findings: The CD3+CD56-NKG2C+ fraction was also led by these clonotypes in several donors.

Germline assignment: CDR1 WSHSY and CDR2 SAAADI. This CDR3 spans 13 amino acids. TCRdb re-called the 5' RACE reads and shows each CDR3 protein once, DNA omitted. This specimen shows some 600,000 distinct CDR3 sequences; the ten leading clones hold around 3.3%. Sequenced: blood T cells: a sorted CD56 or NKG2C T cell subset, CD4+ or CD8+ T cells, or bulk PBMC T cells (not recorded which). V and J are TRBV10-2 and TRBJ2-7; TCRdb calls TRBD1, which cannot be checked without DNA. This clonotype was obtained from a man aged 18 to 35 in good health. CDR3 region: CASSSRPLYEQYF.